This TCR beta chain is from a study of blood T cells in healthy people across ages. Drawn from each donor were approximately 9.5 milliliters of peripheral blood. The second PCR ran roughly 6 to 11 cycles with a sample-barcoded 5' primer and J-beta primers. TCRdb independently ran MiXCR on the 5' RACE reads; one entry per CDR3 protein. The sample has some 1,500,000 distinct CDR3 sequences; approximately 42% are singletons. V trimming: 2 bases; J trimming: 3 bases; junction bases outside the gene matches: 7. CDR3 length: 17 residues. Germline-derived CDR1 and CDR2 are SGHDN and FVKESK. In its sample, this clonotype was seen a few times.

The sample consisted of blood. The genes are TRBV14 and TRBJ2-7; the match to TRBD2 covers 13 bases. The receptor was derived from a woman aged 18 to 35 in good health. CDR3 sequence (DNA): TGTGCCAGCAGCCAACGGACTAGCGGGAGTTCTCGCTACGAGCAGTACTTC. The encoded protein is CASSQRTSGSSRYEQYF. Full variable domain (missing parts from reference TRBV14 and TRBJ2-7): EAGVTQFPSHSVIEKGQTVTLRCDPISGHDNLYWYRRVMGKEIKFLLHFVKESKQDESGMPNNRFLAERTGGTYSTLKVQPAELEDSGVYFCASSQRTSGSSRYEQYFGPGTRLTVT.